This T cell receptor (beta chain) was sequenced in a study of T cells after yellow fever vaccination. Study outcomes and limitations: Booster sampling recovered most clones from primary vaccination (approximately 96% CD4, approximately 90% CD8).

Worth noting for this clonotype: Antigen unknown.

5'RACE template switching added a universal primer site and UMIs to TCR cDNA. TCRdb recomputed calls from the 5' RACE reads with MiXCR, one row per CDR3 protein. Counted here are fewer than 500,000 distinct CDR3 sequences, over 15% occurring once; the ten biggest clones make up 18%. This TCR was sampled from a man between 18 and 29 years old who received the YFV17D yellow fever vaccine. The sample here was PBMCs, taken before the yellow fever booster vaccination.

Here the CDR3 DNA reads TGTGCCAGCAGCAAAGCGCCTCCGCGGGTAGCCAAAAACATTCAGTACTTC. This gives the protein CASSKAPPRVAKNIQYF. The chain is built from TRBV21-1 and TRBJ2-4. TRBV21-1 is a listed pseudogene. The CDR3 has 17 residues.